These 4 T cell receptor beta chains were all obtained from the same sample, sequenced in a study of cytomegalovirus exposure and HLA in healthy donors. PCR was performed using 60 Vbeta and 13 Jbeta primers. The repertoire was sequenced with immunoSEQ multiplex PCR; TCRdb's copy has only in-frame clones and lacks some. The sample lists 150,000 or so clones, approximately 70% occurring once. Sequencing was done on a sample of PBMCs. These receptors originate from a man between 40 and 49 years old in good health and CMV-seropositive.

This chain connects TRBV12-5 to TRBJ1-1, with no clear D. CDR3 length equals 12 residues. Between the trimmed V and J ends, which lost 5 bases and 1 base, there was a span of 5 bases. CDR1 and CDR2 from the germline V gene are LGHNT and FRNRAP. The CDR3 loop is CASGIENTEAFF. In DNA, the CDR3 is TGTGCTAGTGGTATAGAGAACACTGAAGCTTTCTTT.

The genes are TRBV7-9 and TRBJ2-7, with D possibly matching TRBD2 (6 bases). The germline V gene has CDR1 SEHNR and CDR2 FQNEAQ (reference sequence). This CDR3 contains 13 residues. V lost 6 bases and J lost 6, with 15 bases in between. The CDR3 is CASRGGKKGEQYF. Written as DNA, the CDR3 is TGTGCCAGCAGGGGGGGAAAGAAAGGCGAGCAGTACTTC.

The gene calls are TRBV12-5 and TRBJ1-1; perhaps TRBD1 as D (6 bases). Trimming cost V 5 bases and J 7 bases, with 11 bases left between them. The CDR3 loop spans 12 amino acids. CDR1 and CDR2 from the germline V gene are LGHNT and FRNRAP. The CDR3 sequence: CASGTDSFEAFF. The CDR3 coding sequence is TGTGCTAGTGGTACGGACAGTTTTGAAGCTTTCTTT.

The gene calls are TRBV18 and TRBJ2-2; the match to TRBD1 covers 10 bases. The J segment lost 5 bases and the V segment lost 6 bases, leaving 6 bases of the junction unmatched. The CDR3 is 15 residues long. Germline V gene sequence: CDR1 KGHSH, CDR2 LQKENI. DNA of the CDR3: TGTGCCAGCTCGACGGGACAGGGGATTACCGGGGAGCTGTTTTTT. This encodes CASSTGQGITGELFF.